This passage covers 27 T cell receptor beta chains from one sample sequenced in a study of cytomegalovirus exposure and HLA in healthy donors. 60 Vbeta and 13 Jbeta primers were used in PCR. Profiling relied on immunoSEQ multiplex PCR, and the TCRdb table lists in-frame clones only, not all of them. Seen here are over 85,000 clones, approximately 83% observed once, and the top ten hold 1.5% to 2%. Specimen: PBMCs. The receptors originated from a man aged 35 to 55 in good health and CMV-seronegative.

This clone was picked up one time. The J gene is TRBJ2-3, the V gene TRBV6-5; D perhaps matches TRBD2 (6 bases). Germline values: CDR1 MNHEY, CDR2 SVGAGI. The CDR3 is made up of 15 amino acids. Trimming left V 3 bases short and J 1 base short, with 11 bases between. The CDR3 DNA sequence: TGTGCCAGCAGTTATCAGGCGGGGCGCACAGATACGCAGTATTTT. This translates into CASSYQAGRTDTQYF.

The CDR3: CASSPDGGGAHEQYF. In DNA, the CDR3 is TGTGCCAGCAGCCCTGATGGCGGGGGGGCCCACGAGCAGTACTTC. This sequence joins TRBV5-4 and TRBJ2-7, with TRBD2 identical over 9 bases. With 4 bases clipped from V and 5 bases from J, the junction kept 10 bases outside the gene matches. This CDR3 region has 15 residues. The germline gives CDR1 SGHNT, CDR2 YYREEE (reference sequence).

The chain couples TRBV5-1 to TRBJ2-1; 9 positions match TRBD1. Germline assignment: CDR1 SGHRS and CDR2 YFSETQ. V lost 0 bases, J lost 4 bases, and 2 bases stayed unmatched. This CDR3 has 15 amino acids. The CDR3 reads CASSLAGTGYNEQFF. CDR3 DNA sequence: TGCGCCAGCAGCTTGGCCGGGACAGGGTACAATGAGCAGTTCTTC. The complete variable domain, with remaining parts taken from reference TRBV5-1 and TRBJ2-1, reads KAGVTQTPRYLIKTRGQQVTLSCSPISGHRSVSWYQQTPGQGLQFLFEYFSETQRNKGNFPGRFSGRQFSNSRSEMNVSTLELGDSALYLCASSLAGTGYNEQFFGPGTRLTVL.

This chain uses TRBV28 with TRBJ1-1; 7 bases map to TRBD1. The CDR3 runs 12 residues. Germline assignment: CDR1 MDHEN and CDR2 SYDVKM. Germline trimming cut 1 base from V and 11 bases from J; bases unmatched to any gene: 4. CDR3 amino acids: CASSLLGRGAFF. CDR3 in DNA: TGTGCCAGCAGTTTATTAGGCAGGGGGGCTTTCTTT. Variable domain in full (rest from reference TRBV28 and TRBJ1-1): DVKVTQSSRYLVKRTGEKVFLECVQDMDHENMFWYRQDPGLGLRLIYFSYDVKMKEKGDIPEGYSVSREKKERFSLILESASTNQTSMYLCASSLLGRGAFFGQGTRLTVV.

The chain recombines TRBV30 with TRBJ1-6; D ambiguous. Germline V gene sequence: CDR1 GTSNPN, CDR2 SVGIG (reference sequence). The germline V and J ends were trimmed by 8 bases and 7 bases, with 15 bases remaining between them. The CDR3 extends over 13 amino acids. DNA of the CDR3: TGTGCCCTGCATCTAATCGGGAATTCACCCCTCCACTTT. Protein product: CALHLIGNSPLHF.

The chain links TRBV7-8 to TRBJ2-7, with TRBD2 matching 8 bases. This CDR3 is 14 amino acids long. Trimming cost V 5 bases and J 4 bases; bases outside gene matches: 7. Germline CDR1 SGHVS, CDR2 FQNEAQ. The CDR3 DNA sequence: TGTGCCAGCAGCCACTCGGGGGGGAAATACGAGCAGTACTTC. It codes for CASSHSGGKYEQYF.

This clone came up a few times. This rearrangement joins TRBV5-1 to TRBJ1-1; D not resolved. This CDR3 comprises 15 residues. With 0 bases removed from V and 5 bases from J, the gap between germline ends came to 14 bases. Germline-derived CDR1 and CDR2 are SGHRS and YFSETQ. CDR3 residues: CASSLEAPGRTEAFF. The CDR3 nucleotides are TGCGCCAGCAGCTTGGAGGCCCCCGGCAGGACTGAAGCTTTCTTT. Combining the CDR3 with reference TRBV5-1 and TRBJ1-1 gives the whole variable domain KAGVTQTPRYLIKTRGQQVTLSCSPISGHRSVSWYQQTPGQGLQFLFEYFSETQRNKGNFPGRFSGRQFSNSRSEMNVSTLELGDSALYLCASSLEAPGRTEAFFGQGTRLTVV.

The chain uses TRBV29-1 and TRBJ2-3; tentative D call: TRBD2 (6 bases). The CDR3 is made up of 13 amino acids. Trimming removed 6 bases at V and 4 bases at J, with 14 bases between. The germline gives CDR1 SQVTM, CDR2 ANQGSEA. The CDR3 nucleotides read TGCAGCGTCGGGCCCGGGGGTTCAGATACGCAGTATTTT. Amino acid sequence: CSVGPGGSDTQYF.

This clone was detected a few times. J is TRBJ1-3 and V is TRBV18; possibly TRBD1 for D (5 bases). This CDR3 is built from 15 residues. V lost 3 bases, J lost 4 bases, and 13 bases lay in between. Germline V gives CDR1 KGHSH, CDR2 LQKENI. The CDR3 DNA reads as TGTGCCAGCTCACCTCAGGCAGGGTCCGGAAACACCATATATTTT. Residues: CASSPQAGSGNTIYF. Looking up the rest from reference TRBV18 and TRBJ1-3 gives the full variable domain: NAGVMQNPRHLVRRRGQEARLRCSPMKGHSHVYWYRQLPEEGLKFMVYLQKENIIDESGMPKERFSAEFPKEGPSILRIQQVVRGDSAAYFCASSPQAGSGNTIYFGEGSWLTVV.

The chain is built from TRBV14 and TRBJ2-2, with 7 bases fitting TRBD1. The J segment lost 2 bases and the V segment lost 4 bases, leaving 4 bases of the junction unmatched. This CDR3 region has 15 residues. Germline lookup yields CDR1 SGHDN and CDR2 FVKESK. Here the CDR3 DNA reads TGTGCCAGCAGCCGGGGACAGAGTAACACCGGGGAGCTGTTTTTT. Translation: CASSRGQSNTGELFF.

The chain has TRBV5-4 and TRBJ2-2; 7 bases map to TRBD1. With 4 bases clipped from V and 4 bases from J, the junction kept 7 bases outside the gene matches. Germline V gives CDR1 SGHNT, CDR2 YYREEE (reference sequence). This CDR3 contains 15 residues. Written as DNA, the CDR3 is TGTGCCAGCAGCAACGTACAGGGGAGCACCGGGGAGCTGTTTTTT. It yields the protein CASSNVQGSTGELFF. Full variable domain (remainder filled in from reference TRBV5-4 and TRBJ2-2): ETGVTQSPTHLIKTRGQQVTLRCSSQSGHNTVSWYQQALGQGPQFIFQYYREEENGRGNFPPRFSGLQFPNYSSELNVNALELDDSALYLCASSNVQGSTGELFFGEGSRLTVL.

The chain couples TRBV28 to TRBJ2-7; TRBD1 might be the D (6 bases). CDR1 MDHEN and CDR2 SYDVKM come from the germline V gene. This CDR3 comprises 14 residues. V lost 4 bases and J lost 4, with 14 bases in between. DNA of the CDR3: TGTGCCAGCAGTTCAACAGGGATTCCATACGAGCAGTACTTC. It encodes CASSSTGIPYEQYF. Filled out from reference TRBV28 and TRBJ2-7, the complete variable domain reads DVKVTQSSRYLVKRTGEKVFLECVQDMDHENMFWYRQDPGLGLRLIYFSYDVKMKEKGDIPEGYSVSREKKERFSLILESASTNQTSMYLCASSSTGIPYEQYFGPGTRLTVT.

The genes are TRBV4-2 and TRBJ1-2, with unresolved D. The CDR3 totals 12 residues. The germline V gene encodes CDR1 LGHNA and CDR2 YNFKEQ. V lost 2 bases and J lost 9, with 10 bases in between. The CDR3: CASSQSYTSYTF. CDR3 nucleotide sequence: TGTGCCAGCAGCCAATCCTACACTAGCTACACCTTC.

The CDR3 region has the DNA TGTGCCAGCAGTGCCGGGACAACAACTAATGAAAAACTGTTTTTT. The encoded protein is CASSAGTTTNEKLFF. The chain is built from TRBV25-1 and TRBJ1-4; weak D call: TRBD1 (6 bases). Germline V gene sequence: CDR1 MGHDK, CDR2 SYGVNS. V lost 4 bases to trimming and J lost 0 bases, with 9 bases between them. The CDR3 totals 15 residues.

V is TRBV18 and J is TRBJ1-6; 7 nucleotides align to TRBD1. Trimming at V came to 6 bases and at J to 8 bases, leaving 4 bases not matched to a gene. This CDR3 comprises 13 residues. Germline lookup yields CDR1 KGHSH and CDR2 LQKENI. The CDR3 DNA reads TGTGCCAGCTCCCGAACAGGGGATTCACCCCTCCACTTT. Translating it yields CASSRTGDSPLHF.

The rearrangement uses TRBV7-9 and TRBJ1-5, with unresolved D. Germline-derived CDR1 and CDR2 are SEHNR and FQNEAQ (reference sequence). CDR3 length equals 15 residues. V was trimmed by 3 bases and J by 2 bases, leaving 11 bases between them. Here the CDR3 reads CASSFPGAGNQPQHF. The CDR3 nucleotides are TGTGCCAGCAGCTTCCCGGGAGCTGGCAATCAGCCCCAGCATTTT.

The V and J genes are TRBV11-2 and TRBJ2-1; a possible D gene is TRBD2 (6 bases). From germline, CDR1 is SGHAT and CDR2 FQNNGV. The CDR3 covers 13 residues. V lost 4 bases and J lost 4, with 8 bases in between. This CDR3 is CASSSGLYNEQFF. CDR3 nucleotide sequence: TGTGCCAGCAGCTCAGGACTATACAATGAGCAGTTCTTC.

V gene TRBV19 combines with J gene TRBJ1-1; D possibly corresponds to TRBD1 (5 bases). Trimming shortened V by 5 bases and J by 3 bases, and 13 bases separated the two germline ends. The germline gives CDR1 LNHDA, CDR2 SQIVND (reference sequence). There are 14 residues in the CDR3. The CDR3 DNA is TGTGCCAGTAGTCTAGGGGCAGGGCACACTGAAGCTTTCTTT. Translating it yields CASSLGAGHTEAFF.

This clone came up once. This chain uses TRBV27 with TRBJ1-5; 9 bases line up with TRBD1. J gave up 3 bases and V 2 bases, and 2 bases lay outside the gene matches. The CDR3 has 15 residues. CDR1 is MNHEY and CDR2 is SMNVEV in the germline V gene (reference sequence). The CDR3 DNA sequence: TGTGCCAGCAGTTTAGACAGGGGGAACAATCAGCCCCAGCATTTT. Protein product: CASSLDRGNNQPQHF.

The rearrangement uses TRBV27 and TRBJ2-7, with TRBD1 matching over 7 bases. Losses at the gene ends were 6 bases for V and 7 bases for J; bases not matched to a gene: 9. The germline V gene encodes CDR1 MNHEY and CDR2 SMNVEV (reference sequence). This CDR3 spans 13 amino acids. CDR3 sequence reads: CASRDRNPGEQYF. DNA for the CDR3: TGTGCCAGCAGGGACAGGAACCCCGGGGAGCAGTACTTC.

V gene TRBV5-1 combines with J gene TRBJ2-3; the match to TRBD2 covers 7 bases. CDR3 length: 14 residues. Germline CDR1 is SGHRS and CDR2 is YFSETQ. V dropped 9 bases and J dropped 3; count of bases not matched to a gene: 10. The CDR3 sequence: CATRSGGGTDTQYF. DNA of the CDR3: TGCGCCACCAGGAGTGGCGGGGGAACAGATACGCAGTATTTT.

The CDR3 coding sequence is TGTGCCAGCTCCCTGGGGGCTGGTCGGGAGACCCAGTACTTC. Its protein is CASSLGAGRETQYF. The chain combines TRBV18 with TRBJ2-5; a possible D gene is TRBD1 (6 bases). CDR1 and CDR2 from the germline V gene are KGHSH and LQKENI. The V gene lost 6 bases and the J gene lost 5 bases, with 16 bases spanning the gap. This CDR3 is 14 amino acids long. Combining the CDR3 with reference TRBV18 and TRBJ2-5 gives the whole variable domain NAGVMQNPRHLVRRRGQEARLRCSPMKGHSHVYWYRQLPEEGLKFMVYLQKENIIDESGMPKERFSAEFPKEGPSILRIQQVVRGDSAAYFCASSLGAGRETQYFGPGTRLLVL.

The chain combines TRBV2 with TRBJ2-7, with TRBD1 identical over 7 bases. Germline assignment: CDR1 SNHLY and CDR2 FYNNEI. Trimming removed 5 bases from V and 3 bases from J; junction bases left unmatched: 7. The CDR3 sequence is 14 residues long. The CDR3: CASSRRTGDYEQYF. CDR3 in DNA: TGTGCCAGCAGTCGACGGACAGGAGACTACGAGCAGTACTTC.

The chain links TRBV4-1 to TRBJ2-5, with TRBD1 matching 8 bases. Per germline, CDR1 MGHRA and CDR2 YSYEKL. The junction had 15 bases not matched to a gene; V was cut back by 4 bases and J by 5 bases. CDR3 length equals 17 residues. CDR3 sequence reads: CASSPTRTGHDGETQYF. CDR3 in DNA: TGCGCCAGCAGCCCGACGCGGACAGGGCATGATGGGGAGACCCAGTACTTC.

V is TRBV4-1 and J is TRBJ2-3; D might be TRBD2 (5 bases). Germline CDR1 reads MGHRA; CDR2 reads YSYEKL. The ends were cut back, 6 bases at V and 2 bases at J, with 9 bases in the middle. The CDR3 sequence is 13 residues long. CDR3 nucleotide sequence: TGCGCCAGCAGTGACGGGGACACAGATACGCAGTATTTT. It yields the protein CASSDGDTDTQYF.

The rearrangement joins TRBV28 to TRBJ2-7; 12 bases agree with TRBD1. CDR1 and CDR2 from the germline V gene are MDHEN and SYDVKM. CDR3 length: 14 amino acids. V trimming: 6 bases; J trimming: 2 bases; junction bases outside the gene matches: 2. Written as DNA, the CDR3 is TGTGCCAGCAGGGGACAGGGGGCCCCCTACGAGCAGTACTTC. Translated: CASRGQGAPYEQYF.

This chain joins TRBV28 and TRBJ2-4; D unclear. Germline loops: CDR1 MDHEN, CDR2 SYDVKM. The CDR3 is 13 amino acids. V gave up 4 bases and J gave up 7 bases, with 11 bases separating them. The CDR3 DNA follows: TGTGCCAGCAGTTCTGCGGTCGGGAACATTCAGTACTTC. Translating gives CASSSAVGNIQYF.